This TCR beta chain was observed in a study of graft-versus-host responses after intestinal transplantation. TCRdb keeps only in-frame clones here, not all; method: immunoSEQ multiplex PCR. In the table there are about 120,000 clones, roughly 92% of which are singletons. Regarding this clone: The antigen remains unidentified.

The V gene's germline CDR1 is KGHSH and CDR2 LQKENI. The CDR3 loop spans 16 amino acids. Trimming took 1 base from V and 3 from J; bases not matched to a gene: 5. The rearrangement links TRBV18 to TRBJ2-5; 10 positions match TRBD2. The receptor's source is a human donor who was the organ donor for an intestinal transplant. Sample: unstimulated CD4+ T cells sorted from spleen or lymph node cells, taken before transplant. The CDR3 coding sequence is TGTGCCAGCTCACCACGGCCTCTAGCGGGAGAAGAGACCCAGTACTTC. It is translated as CASSPRPLAGEETQYF.